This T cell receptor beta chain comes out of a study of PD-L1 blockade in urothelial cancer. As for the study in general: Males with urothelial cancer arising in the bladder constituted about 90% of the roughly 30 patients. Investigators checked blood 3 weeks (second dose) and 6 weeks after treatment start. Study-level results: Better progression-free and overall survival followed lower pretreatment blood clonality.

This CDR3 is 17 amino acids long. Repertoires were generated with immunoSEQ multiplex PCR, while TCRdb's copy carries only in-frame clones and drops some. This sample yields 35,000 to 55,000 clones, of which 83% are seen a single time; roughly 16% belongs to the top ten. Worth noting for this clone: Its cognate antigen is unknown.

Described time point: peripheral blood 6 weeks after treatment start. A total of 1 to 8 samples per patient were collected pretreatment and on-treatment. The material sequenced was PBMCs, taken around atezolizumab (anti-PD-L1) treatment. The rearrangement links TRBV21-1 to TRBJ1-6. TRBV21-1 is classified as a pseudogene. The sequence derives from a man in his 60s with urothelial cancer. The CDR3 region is CASSKALGQAGNSPLHF. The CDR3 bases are TGTGCCAGCAGCAAAGCGCTAGGGCAGGCGGGAAATTCACCCCTCCACTTT.